A selection of T cell receptor beta chains follows, all from one sample in a study of blood T cell repertoires in COVID-19. Using immunoSEQ multiplex PCR, the repertoire was profiled, and TCRdb retains in-frame clones only, with some absent. Of 200,000 to 250,000 clones listed, more than 80% were seen once; the top ten hold roughly 2.6%. The material sequenced was peripheral blood. The receptor set was obtained from a young man with COVID-19, enrolled during active disease. Each CDR3 is given with its conserved first and last residue. A D gene is named only where the DNA matches it firmly.

>TRBV6-5|TRBJ1-2|NA
CASSSSPLTSYGYTF
>TRBV5-1|TRBJ2-2|NA
CASSVASANTGELFF
>TRBV7-3|TRBJ2-1|TRBD2
CASSLSGGRADEQFF
>TRBV7-2|TRBJ1-5|NA
CASSSDRNQPQHF
>TRBV3-1/TRBV3-2|TRBJ2-7|NA
CASSPFGTSVYEQYF
>TRBV5-1|TRBJ2-3|TRBD1
CASSWGQGLFSTDTQYF
>TRBV7-8|TRBJ1-2|NA
CASSLGSAGYYGYTF
>TRBV19|TRBJ1-1|NA
CASRTAGFGRNTEAFF
>TRBV13|TRBJ1-3|TRBD1
CASSPQLATGPGNTIYF
>TRBV4-1|TRBJ1-2|NA
CASSQGGTQGNLYGYTF
>TRBV4-3|TRBJ2-1|NA
CASSQYNGGFTYNEQFF
>TRBV6-6|TRBJ1-5|NA
CASNSARGKGNQPQHF
>TRBV19|TRBJ2-3|NA
CASSTPGSTDTQYF
>TRBV7-3|TRBJ1-2|NA
CASSLNVGNYGYTF
>TRBV7-2|TRBJ1-2|NA
CASSLSPGLSHYGYTF
>TRBV24-1|TRBJ1-5|NA
CATSDRGRGNQPQHF
>TRBV7-9|TRBJ2-2|NA
CASSSNPAGYTGELFF
>TRBV7-3|TRBJ1-6|TRBD1
CASSSQTGGANSPLHF
>TRBV3-1/TRBV3-2|TRBJ1-2|NA
CASSKGSPNYGYTF
>TRBV7-8|TRBJ1-6|NA
CASSSRDSSSYNSPLHF
>TRBV6-2/TRBV6-3|TRBJ2-7|NA
CASSYPRQSFSSYEQYF
>TRBV19|TRBJ1-2|NA
CASRPIEGVYGYTF
>TRBV5-5|TRBJ1-5|NA
CASSSRGDSSNQPQHF
>TRBV30|TRBJ2-1|NA
CAWSVLGGGGNEQFF
>TRBV27|TRBJ1-1|TRBD1
CASSRQWDRNTGAFF
>TRBV7-2|TRBJ2-7|TRBD1
CASSLERQGAHEQYF
>TRBV7-9|TRBJ1-5|NA
CASSFWGDNQPQHF
>TRBV3-1/TRBV3-2|TRBJ2-2|NA
CASSQDLRDTGELFF
>TRBV28|TRBJ1-2|NA
CASNIQQGDGYTF
>TRBV4-3|TRBJ1-4|NA
CASSQGAQTVPNEKLFF
>TRBV6-2/TRBV6-3|TRBJ1-1|TRBD1
CASSYRGLRTEAFF
>TRBV23-1|TRBJ2-5|NA
CASSQLEEETQYF
>TRBV19|TRBJ2-7|NA
CASSINGYEQYF
>TRBV6-5|TRBJ2-4|NA
CASRSDRLAKNIQYF
>TRBV5-1|TRBJ1-2|TRBD1
CASSFQTGRGNYGYTF
>TRBV5-1|TRBJ2-2|NA
CASSPTPSGLLNTGELFF
>TRBV19|TRBJ2-1|NA
CASSPGTNNEQFF
>TRBV7-3|TRBJ1-2|NA
CASSSGGTQANYGYTF
>TRBV6-5|TRBJ2-2|TRBD2
CASRERGGITGELFF
>TRBV19|TRBJ2-7|NA
CASSAPPAQGSSYEQYF
>TRBV11-2|TRBJ1-2|NA
CASSGRTRGGLNGYTF
>TRBV28|TRBJ2-7|TRBD1
CASSLRQGASWYEQYF
>TRBV11-2|TRBJ2-1|TRBD1
CASSFLSGGTEQFF
>TRBV9|TRBJ2-3|NA
CASSVAVGGDTQYF
>TRBV5-1|TRBJ2-2|TRBD2
CASTLPASGGINTGELFF
>TRBV5-1|TRBJ1-5|TRBD1
CASSAGTGNQPQHF
>TRBV5-1|TRBJ1-2|NA
CASSLTYTGYGYTF
>TRBV20-1|TRBJ2-7|NA
CSAARGDEQYF
>TRBV29-1|TRBJ1-1|TRBD1
CSVRRDRGSMNTEAFF
>TRBV10-3|TRBJ2-3|TRBD2
CAISAGTSGGSTDTQYF
>TRBV4-2|TRBJ2-4|NA
CASSQDWGTGRRNIQYF
>TRBV27|TRBJ2-2|NA
CASSLLLLGQFGTGELFF
>TRBV6-5|TRBJ1-3|NA
CASSYSTGGNTIYF
>TRBV29-1|TRBJ1-1|NA
CSGEGTDQGNTEAFF